A selection of T cell receptor beta chains follows, all from one sample in a study of blood T cell repertoires in COVID-19. TCRdb's copy holds only in-frame clones and misses some; the assay was immunoSEQ multiplex PCR. The sample records under 200,000 clones, 65% to 90% being singletons. Material: peripheral blood. These receptor sequences come from a man aged 55 to 70 with acute or convalescent COVID-19. CDR3s include the opening cysteine and the closing phenylalanine or tryptophan. Fields, in order: CDR3 DNA, CDR3 protein, J gene, D gene, clone size, V gene. The D gene is left open where the match is weak. The size of a clone is reported for some rows only, either as once, few or many, or as a class for expanded clones.

CDR3 DNA: TGCGCCAGCAGCTTGGGTGGGGGGGTGCGATCACCCCTCCACTTT
CDR3 protein: CASSLGGGVRSPLHF
J gene: TRBJ1-6
D gene: NA
clone size: NA
V gene: TRBV5-1

CDR3 DNA: TGTGCCAGCAGCCCCACGACGCCGGGACTAGCGGGATCTGAGCAGTTCTTC
CDR3 protein: CASSPTTPGLAGSEQFF
J gene: TRBJ2-1
D gene: TRBD2
clone size: NA
V gene: TRBV5-5

CDR3 DNA: TGCAGCGCACAACCGGGACTAGCGAACTACGAGCAGTACTTC
CDR3 protein: CSAQPGLANYEQYF
J gene: TRBJ2-7
D gene: TRBD2
clone size: NA
V gene: TRBV29-1

CDR3 DNA: TGTGCCAGCAGCACCCGAGGGGGCAGCACGGGGGAGCAGTACTTC
CDR3 protein: CASSTRGGSTGEQYF
J gene: TRBJ2-7
D gene: TRBD1
clone size: NA
V gene: TRBV4-2

CDR3 DNA: TGCGCCAGCAGACCCGGGGTAGCGGGGGGCGAGCAGTACTTC
CDR3 protein: CASRPGVAGGEQYF
J gene: TRBJ2-7
D gene: TRBD2
clone size: NA
V gene: TRBV5-1

CDR3 DNA: TGTGCCAGCAGCTTTGCAGGGGGCGCCTACACTGAAGCTTTCTTT
CDR3 protein: CASSFAGGAYTEAFF
J gene: TRBJ1-1
D gene: TRBD1
clone size: NA
V gene: TRBV7-3

CDR3 DNA: TGCGCCAGCAGCCAGAGGGAGACAGATACGCAGTATTTT
CDR3 protein: CASSQRETDTQYF
J gene: TRBJ2-3
D gene: NA
clone size: NA
V gene: TRBV4-1

CDR3 DNA: TGCGCCAGCAGTCCGGTCTCCGGGGTGCGGGGTGGCTACACCTTC
CDR3 protein: CASSPVSGVRGGYTF
J gene: TRBJ1-2
D gene: NA
clone size: NA
V gene: TRBV5-1

CDR3 DNA: TGCGCCAGCAGCCAATTGGGACATCCGAGCTCCTACGAGCAGTACTTC
CDR3 protein: CASSQLGHPSSYEQYF
J gene: TRBJ2-7
D gene: NA
clone size: NA
V gene: TRBV4-1

CDR3 DNA: TGTGCCAGCAGTGAGGACAGGGCGGGAAATCAGCCCCAGCATTTT
CDR3 protein: CASSEDRAGNQPQHF
J gene: TRBJ1-5
D gene: TRBD1
clone size: NA
V gene: TRBV2

CDR3 DNA: TGCGCCGCAAAACCGTCTAGCGGGAGGATAGAAGAGACCCAGTACTTC
CDR3 protein: CAAKPSSGRIEETQYF
J gene: TRBJ2-5
D gene: TRBD2
clone size: NA
V gene: TRBV10-2

CDR3 DNA: TGCGCCAGCAGCTTGGCCGCAGGGTGGGGCTACACCTTC
CDR3 protein: CASSLAAGWGYTF
J gene: TRBJ1-2
D gene: NA
clone size: NA
V gene: TRBV5-1

CDR3 DNA: TGTGCCAGCAGCCAAGATCATAGGGGGATGAGCTACACCTTC
CDR3 protein: CASSQDHRGMSYTF
J gene: TRBJ1-2
D gene: NA
clone size: NA
V gene: TRBV4-2

CDR3 DNA: TGCGCCAGCAGCATTTGGACAGACTACGAGCAGTACTTC
CDR3 protein: CASSIWTDYEQYF
J gene: TRBJ2-7
D gene: NA
clone size: NA
V gene: TRBV5-1

CDR3 DNA: TGTGCCAGCAGCCAAACGCGGAGGCTTCAGTTCTTC
CDR3 protein: CASSQTRRLQFF
J gene: TRBJ2-1
D gene: NA
clone size: few
V gene: TRBV3-1/TRBV3-2

CDR3 DNA: TGTGCCAGCAGTTACCGCCCGCGTGGCGGGGAGCTGTTTTTT
CDR3 protein: CASSYRPRGGELFF
J gene: TRBJ2-2
D gene: NA
clone size: NA
V gene: TRBV6-5

CDR3 DNA: TGCGCCAGCAGCTTGGGACAGCCCACCGGGGAGCTGTTTTTT
CDR3 protein: CASSLGQPTGELFF
J gene: TRBJ2-2
D gene: NA
clone size: NA
V gene: TRBV5-1

CDR3 DNA: TGTGCCAGCAGGGGCGGGGGATTCACAGATACGCAGTATTTT
CDR3 protein: CASRGGGFTDTQYF
J gene: TRBJ2-3
D gene: TRBD2
clone size: NA
V gene: TRBV6-5

CDR3 DNA: TGTGCCAGCAGCTTAGGAGGGAAGTTGACTGGAAACACCATATATTTT
CDR3 protein: CASSLGGKLTGNTIYF
J gene: TRBJ1-3
D gene: NA
clone size: NA
V gene: TRBV5-4

CDR3 DNA: TGCGCCAGCAGCTTGGAGACTAGCGGAAATCCCTACGAGCAGTACTTC
CDR3 protein: CASSLETSGNPYEQYF
J gene: TRBJ2-7
D gene: TRBD2
clone size: NA
V gene: TRBV5-1

CDR3 DNA: TGTGCCAGCAGCTTCAAACAGGCCCTCCGGGATGAGCAGTTCTTC
CDR3 protein: CASSFKQALRDEQFF
J gene: TRBJ2-1
D gene: NA
clone size: NA
V gene: TRBV7-3

CDR3 DNA: TGCGCCAGCAGTCCGGGACAGGGGTACGGCTACACCTTC
CDR3 protein: CASSPGQGYGYTF
J gene: TRBJ1-2
D gene: TRBD1
clone size: NA
V gene: TRBV10-1